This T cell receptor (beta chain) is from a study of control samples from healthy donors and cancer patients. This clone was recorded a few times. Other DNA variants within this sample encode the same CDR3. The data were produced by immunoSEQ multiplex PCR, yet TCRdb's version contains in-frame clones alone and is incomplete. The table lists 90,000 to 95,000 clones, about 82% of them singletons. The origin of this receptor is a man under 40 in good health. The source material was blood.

CDR3 coding DNA: TGTGCCAGCAGCTTGGGACGCCGAACCGGGCGGGGGGGTGTTTACAATGAGCAGTTCTTC. Amino acids: CASSLGRRTGRGGVYNEQFF. The rearrangement links TRBV7-3 to TRBJ2-1; TRBD2 agrees at 9 bases. With V trimmed by 3 bases and J by 4 bases, 19 bases remained unmatched. In germline, CDR1 is SGHTA, CDR2 FQGTGA. The CDR3 runs 20 residues.